These 3 T cell receptor beta chains came from one sample sequenced in a study of control samples from healthy donors and cancer patients. Libraries were prepared by immunoSEQ multiplex PCR; TCRdb keeps only in-frame clonotypes and omits some of them. This table holds tens of thousands of clones, 70% to 90% found once. Sequenced input: blood. The receptors derive from a woman aged 55-75 years in good health.

The chain uses TRBV12-3 or TRBV12-4 and TRBJ1-1, with D hard to call. The CDR3 totals 13 residues. V was cut by 5 bases and J by 11 bases, with 18 bases left in between. CDR3 sequence (DNA): TGTGCCAGCAGTATGACGGGAGATGGTGACGCTTTCTTT. Protein product: CASSMTGDGDAFF.

V usage is TRBV4-1 and J usage is TRBJ1-2; D remains ambiguous. This CDR3 has 18 residues. CDR1 and CDR2 (germline): MGHRA, YSYEKL. Trimming took off 3 bases at V and 5 bases at J, with 25 bases between the two ends. The CDR3 DNA reads as TGCGCCAGCAGCCATACACCCTTAAGGGCAGTCGAAAGTTATGGCTACACCTTC. Its translation is CASSHTPLRAVESYGYTF.

The chain has TRBV24-1 and TRBJ2-3; 7 nucleotides align to TRBD1. The V gene end was trimmed by 4 bases and the J gene end by 6 bases; junction bases not matched to a gene: 12. This CDR3 has 16 amino acids. Germline lookup yields CDR1 KGHDR and CDR2 SFDVKD. The CDR3 DNA is TGTGCCACCAGTGACCCCGGGACAGACAAGGGGGATACGCAGTATTTT. It is translated as CATSDPGTDKGDTQYF.